These 19 T cell receptor beta chains originate from one sample sequenced in a study of blood T cell repertoires in COVID-19. This table comes from immunoSEQ multiplex PCR, and its TCRdb copy is limited to in-frame clones, with some not included. The sample consists of 300,000 or so clones, over 75% of them appearing once. The sequencing input was PBMCs or T cells enriched from blood (not recorded which). All receptors come from a woman in her twenties or thirties who had recovered from COVID-19.

This clone was seen a single time. The chain combines TRBV7-8 with TRBJ1-6; D ambiguous. V was clipped by 5 bases and J by 9 bases, with 20 bases between them. This CDR3 has 16 residues. Germline values: CDR1 SGHVS, CDR2 FQNEAQ. The CDR3: CASSVGFPTTGSPLHF. As DNA, the CDR3 is TGTGCCAGCAGCGTAGGCTTTCCTACCACGGGTTCACCCCTCCACTTT.

The rearrangement links TRBV28 to TRBJ1-2; 8 bases line up with TRBD1. The V gene's germline CDR1 is MDHEN and CDR2 SYDVKM. V dropped 5 bases and J dropped 6; count of bases not matched to a gene: 14. CDR3 size: 16 residues. The CDR3 coding sequence is TGTGCCAGCAGTCGGGTAGGACAGGGAACGACAAATGGCTACACCTTC. Translation: CASSRVGQGTTNGYTF.

The genes are TRBV4-2 and TRBJ2-3; 8 bases are a match to TRBD2. This CDR3 region has 16 residues. Per germline, CDR1 LGHNA and CDR2 YNFKEQ. J lost 2 bases, V lost 2 bases, and 6 bases had no gene match. This CDR3 reads CASSQLSGVDTDTQYF. As DNA, the CDR3 is TGTGCCAGCAGCCAACTTAGCGGGGTAGACACAGATACGCAGTATTTT.

This sequence joins TRBV28 and TRBJ1-2, with unresolved D. Germline V CDR1 and CDR2: MDHEN, SYDVKM. The ends were cut back, 6 bases at V and 4 bases at J, with 12 bases in the middle. The CDR3 sequence is 13 residues long. The CDR3 DNA follows: TGTGCCAGCAGCCCCGCAGATGCCTATGGCTACACCTTC. This translates into CASSPADAYGYTF.

The rearrangement links TRBV10-1 to TRBJ1-2, with a weak D call TRBD1 (5 bases). V lost 10 bases and J 8 bases, leaving 23 bases between the germline ends. There are 14 residues in the CDR3. The germline V gene has CDR1 WNHNN and CDR2 SYGVQD (reference sequence). CDR3 in DNA: TGCGCCACCGCGGGGGACGCGGGGGGAGGCGGCTACACCTTC. It is translated as CATAGDAGGGGYTF.

This clone was observed a single time. The rearrangement joins TRBV30 to TRBJ1-2, with a possible D match to TRBD1 (5 bases). The CDR3 loop spans 13 amino acids. The ends were cut back, 4 bases at V and 4 bases at J, with 13 bases in the middle. Per germline, CDR1 GTSNPN and CDR2 SVGIG (reference sequence). The chain's CDR3 is CAWNGGTSYGYTF. The CDR3 DNA follows: TGTGCCTGGAACGGGGGGACCAGCTATGGCTACACCTTC.

The gene calls are TRBV18 and TRBJ2-7, with TRBD1 matching 10 bases. V lost 3 bases, J lost 6 bases, and 5 bases stayed unmatched. CDR1 and CDR2 from the germline V gene are KGHSH and LQKENI. The CDR3 contains 14 residues. The CDR3 loop is CASSPGTGAIEQYF. For the CDR3, the DNA is TGTGCCAGCTCACCCGGGACAGGGGCGATCGAGCAGTACTTC.

The gene calls are TRBV11-2 and TRBJ2-7; D might be TRBD2 (5 bases). Germline V lookup: CDR1 SGHAT, CDR2 FQNNGV. Trimming took off 1 base at V and 0 bases at J, with 16 bases between the two ends. The CDR3 has 17 amino acids. CDR3 loop: CASSLALDRRSSYEQYF. CDR3 nucleotides: TGTGCCAGCAGCTTAGCCCTCGATAGGAGGAGCTCCTACGAGCAGTACTTC.

The chain uses TRBV6-1 and TRBJ2-1, with D perhaps TRBD2 (7 bases). V lost 2 bases and J 6 bases, leaving 17 bases between the germline ends. This CDR3 has 16 amino acids. Germline V CDR1 and CDR2: MNHNS, SASEGT. CDR3 in amino acids: CASSETDGGPFNEQFF. CDR3 in DNA: TGTGCCAGCAGTGAAACTGACGGGGGGCCCTTCAATGAGCAGTTCTTC.

The chain has TRBV19 and TRBJ2-2; a possible D gene is TRBD2 (7 bases). The CDR3 runs 17 residues. V was cut by 1 base and J by 7 bases, with 19 bases left in between. Germline V CDR1 and CDR2: LNHDA, SQIVND (reference sequence). CDR3 region: CASSIGFLRGADGELFF. As DNA, the CDR3 is TGTGCCAGTAGTATAGGCTTCCTTCGGGGGGCCGACGGGGAGCTGTTTTTT.

The rearrangement links TRBV11-2 to TRBJ1-2; D gene ambiguous. The germline V gene encodes CDR1 SGHAT and CDR2 FQNNGV. The CDR3 has 15 residues. V gave up 1 base and J gave up 0 bases, with 9 bases separating them. The CDR3 here is CASSLGSGANYGYTF. The CDR3 coding sequence is TGTGCCAGCAGCTTAGGTTCTGGAGCTAACTATGGCTACACCTTC.

This chain uses TRBV5-1 with TRBJ2-5; 12 nucleotides match TRBD2. The CDR3 loop spans 15 amino acids. Trimming at V came to 4 bases and at J to 2 bases, leaving 3 bases not matched to a gene. CDR1 and CDR2 from the germline V gene are SGHRS and YFSETQ. CDR3 DNA: TGCGCCAGCAGCCGGGGGACTAGCGGGCAAGAGACCCAGTACTTC. The encoded protein is CASSRGTSGQETQYF.

This clone is a singleton in its sample. This chain links TRBV6-5 with TRBJ1-5; 8 bases map to TRBD1. With V trimmed by 5 bases and J by 3 bases, 3 bases remained unmatched. CDR3 length: 14 amino acids. Germline CDR1 reads MNHEY; CDR2 reads SVGAGI. In DNA form, the CDR3 reads TGTGCCAGCAGTCGGACAGGGTCCAATCAGCCCCAGCATTTT. Protein sequence: CASSRTGSNQPQHF.

The chain has TRBV3-1 (or the pseudogene TRBV3-2) and TRBJ2-5; 10 positions match TRBD2. Trimming removed 4 bases from V and 4 bases from J; junction bases left unmatched: 6. The CDR3 covers 15 residues. Germline V gene sequence: CDR1 LGHDT, CDR2 YNNKEL (reference sequence). The CDR3 is CASSLSGGAIETQYF. In DNA form, the CDR3 reads TGTGCCAGCAGCCTCAGCGGGGGGGCCATAGAGACCCAGTACTTC.

This clone was picked up a small number of times. V gene TRBV25-1 combines with J gene TRBJ2-7; TRBD1 matches 7 bases. The ends lost 4 bases at V and 6 bases at J; junction bases unmatched: 9. Germline CDR1 is MGHDK and CDR2 is SYGVNS. The CDR3 is made up of 14 amino acids. CDR3 sequence reads: CASSAINRGPEQYF. The DNA for the CDR3 is TGTGCCAGCAGTGCTATAAACAGGGGCCCCGAGCAGTACTTC.

On this clone itself: The sample has other DNA sequences that encode this CDR3 too. The V gene is TRBV11-2, the J gene TRBJ2-3, with 11 bases matching TRBD2. CDR3 size: 15 residues. The germline CDR1 and CDR2 sequences are SGHAT and FQNNGV. J lost 4 bases, V lost 2 bases, and 2 bases had no gene match. The CDR3 sequence: CASSLTSGGSDTQYF. Written as DNA, the CDR3 is TGTGCCAGCAGCTTAACTAGCGGGGGTTCAGATACGCAGTATTTT.

This chain uses TRBV5-4 with TRBJ2-1; 8 bases align to TRBD1. The CDR3 extends over 13 amino acids. From germline, CDR1 is SGHNT and CDR2 YYREEE (reference sequence). V trimming: 4 bases; J trimming: 6 bases; junction bases outside the gene matches: 3. Here the CDR3 reads CASSLGTGNEQFF. The CDR3 nucleotides are TGTGCCAGCAGCCTGGGGACAGGCAATGAGCAGTTCTTC. Full variable domain (missing parts from reference TRBV5-4 and TRBJ2-1): ETGVTQSPTHLIKTRGQQVTLRCSSQSGHNTVSWYQQALGQGPQFIFQYYREEENGRGNFPPRFSGLQFPNYSSELNVNALELDDSALYLCASSLGTGNEQFFGPGTRLTVL.

This clone was counted between two and nine times. J is TRBJ2-1 and V is TRBV11-2, with TRBD2 identical over 7 bases. With 1 base clipped from V and 4 bases from J, the junction kept 4 bases outside the gene matches. The CDR3 contains 15 residues. Per germline, CDR1 SGHAT and CDR2 FQNNGV. CDR3 amino acids: CASSLVAGQYNEQFF. The CDR3 bases are TGTGCCAGCAGCTTAGTAGCGGGCCAATACAATGAGCAGTTCTTC.

V is TRBV9 and J is TRBJ2-1, with 7 positions matching TRBD2. The CDR3 runs 13 residues. The germline CDR1 and CDR2 sequences are SGDLS and YYNGEE. V shed 6 bases and J 9 bases; nucleotides not matched to a gene: 9. For the CDR3, the DNA is TGTGCCAGCACTGGCGGGGGAGGGGTTGAGCAGTTCTTC. Translating gives CASTGGGGVEQFF.